The clone carrying this T cell receptor beta chain was counted a few times. Its antigen is not known. CDR3 length equals 13 residues. V gave up 3 bases and J gave up 4 bases, with 8 bases separating them. With a J-beta primer mix and a sample-barcoded 5' primer, a second PCR ran roughly 7 to 11 cycles. Tags on each cDNA molecule came from a template-switch adaptor with 12 random nucleotides. From the 5' RACE reads, TCRdb called clonotypes with MiXCR, one entry per CDR3 protein. The table has around 1.7 million distinct CDR3 sequences, 28% seen once. This entry comes from a study of blood T cells in healthy people across ages. Study-level results: Among long-lived donors, naive CD4+ cells were more numerous and diversity higher than in aged donors.

The V call is TRBV12-3 or TRBV12-4, the J call TRBJ2-3; D gene uncertain. This receptor was identified in a woman in her twenties or thirties in good health. Sequencing was performed on blood. The CDR3 coding sequence is TGTGCCAGCAGTTTGAGTGTACCAGATACGCAGTATTTT. Protein: CASSLSVPDTQYF.